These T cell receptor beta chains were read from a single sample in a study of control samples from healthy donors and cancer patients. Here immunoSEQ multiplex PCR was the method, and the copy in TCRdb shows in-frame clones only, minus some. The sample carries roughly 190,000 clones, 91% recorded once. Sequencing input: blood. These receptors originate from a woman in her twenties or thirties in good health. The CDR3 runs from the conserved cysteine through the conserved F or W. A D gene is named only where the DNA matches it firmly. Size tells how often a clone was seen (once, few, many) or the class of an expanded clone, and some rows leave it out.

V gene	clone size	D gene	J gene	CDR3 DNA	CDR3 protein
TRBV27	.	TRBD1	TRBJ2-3	TGTGCCAGCAGCCCTCCGACAGGGGGCGTAGATACGCAGTATTTT	CASSPPTGGVDTQYF
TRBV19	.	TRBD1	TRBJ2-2	TGTGCCAGTAGGATCACAGGGGCGCTTACCGGGGAGCTGTTTTTT	CASRITGALTGELFF
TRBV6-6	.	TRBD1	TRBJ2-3	TGTGCCAGCAGTCCTCAGGGGGCAGATACGCAGTATTTT	CASSPQGADTQYF
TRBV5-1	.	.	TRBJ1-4	TGCGCCAGCAGCTTGGGGTGGGGGAATGAAAAACTGTTTTTT	CASSLGWGNEKLFF
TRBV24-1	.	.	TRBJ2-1	TGTGCCACCAGTGATTTTCGCGGGCCCAATGAGCAGTTCTTC	CATSDFRGPNEQFF
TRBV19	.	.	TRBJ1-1	TGTGCCAGTAGTATAGACAGACCCATGAACACTGAAGCTTTCTTT	CASSIDRPMNTEAFF
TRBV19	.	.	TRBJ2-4	TGTGCCAGTAGTAGGGAACCCAAAAACATTCAGTACTTC	CASSREPKNIQYF
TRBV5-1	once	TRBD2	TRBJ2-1	TGCGCCAGCAGCGAACTAGCGGGCTCCTACAATGAGCAGTTCTTC	CASSELAGSYNEQFF
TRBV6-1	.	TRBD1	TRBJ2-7	TGTGCCAGCAGTGAGTGGACAGGCTCCTACGAGCAGTACTTC	CASSEWTGSYEQYF
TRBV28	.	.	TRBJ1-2	TGTGCCAGCAGTAGGTCTGGCTACACCTTC	CASSRSGYTF
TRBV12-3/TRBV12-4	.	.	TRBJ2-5	TGTGCCAGCAGTTCCCGAAGGGGAGAGACCCAGTACTTC	CASSSRRGETQYF
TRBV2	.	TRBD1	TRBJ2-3	TGTGCCAGCAGTGATCCAGGGGGAACAGATACGCAGTATTTT	CASSDPGGTDTQYF
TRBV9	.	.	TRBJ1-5	TGTGCCAGCAGCGCGGGACTCCATAGCAATCAGCCCCAGCATTTT	CASSAGLHSNQPQHF
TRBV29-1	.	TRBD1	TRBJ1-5	TGCAGCGTACGGACAGGGGGCAATCAGCCCCAGCATTTT	CSVRTGGNQPQHF
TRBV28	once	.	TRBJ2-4	TGTGCCAGCAGTTTTGAAAACATTCAGTACTTC	CASSFENIQYF
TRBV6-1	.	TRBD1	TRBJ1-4	TGTGCCAGCAGTTCTAGGACAGGCCCTAATGAAAAACTGTTTTTT	CASSSRTGPNEKLFF
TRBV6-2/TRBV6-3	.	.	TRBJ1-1	TGTGCCAGCAGCCGATGGACGTTGAACACTGAAGCTTTCTTT	CASSRWTLNTEAFF
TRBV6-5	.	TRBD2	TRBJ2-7	TGTGCCAGCAGTTACGGGACTAGCGACGAGCAGTACTTC	CASSYGTSDEQYF
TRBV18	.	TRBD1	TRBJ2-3	TGTGCCAGCTCACTACAGGGGAGCACAGATACGCAGTATTTT	CASSLQGSTDTQYF
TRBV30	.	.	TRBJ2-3	TGTGCCTGGAGTCCCTCTAGCACAGATACGCAGTATTTT	CAWSPSSTDTQYF
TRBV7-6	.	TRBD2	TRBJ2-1	TGTGCCAGCAGCACCCTAGCGGGAGTGGCGGGCAATGAGCAGTTCTTC	CASSTLAGVAGNEQFF
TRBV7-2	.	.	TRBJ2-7	TGTGCCAGCAGCACCACAGGGTCCCTATCCTACGAGCAGTACTTC	CASSTTGSLSYEQYF
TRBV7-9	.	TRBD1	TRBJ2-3	TGTGCCAGCAGCCCTCGGACAGGGAGCACAGATACGCAGTATTTT	CASSPRTGSTDTQYF
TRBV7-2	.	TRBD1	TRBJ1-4	TGTGCCAGCACCCGGGACAGGGGTGAAAAACTGTTTTTT	CASTRDRGEKLFF
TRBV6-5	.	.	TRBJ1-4	TGTGCCAGCAGCCCCACAGGGTTTGGTGAAAAACTGTTTTTT	CASSPTGFGEKLFF
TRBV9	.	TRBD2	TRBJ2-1	TGTGCCAGCAGCGTAGGGGGACTAGCGGAAAGTGAGCAGTTCTTC	CASSVGGLAESEQFF
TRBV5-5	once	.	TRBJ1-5	TGTGCCAGCAGCTTGTTAATCCGGGACATGGGTCAGCCCCAGCATTTT	CASSLLIRDMGQPQHF
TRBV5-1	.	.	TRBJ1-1	TGCGCCAGCAGCTCCTGGAACACTGAAGCTTTCTTT	CASSSWNTEAFF
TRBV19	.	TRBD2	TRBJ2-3	TGTGCCACCCGGACTAGCGCCACAGATACGCAGTATTTT	CATRTSATDTQYF
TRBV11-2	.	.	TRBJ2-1	TGTGCCAGCAGCTCCCTCCGGGGACTCGCCTACAATGAGCAGTTCTTC	CASSSLRGLAYNEQFF
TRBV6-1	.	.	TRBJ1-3	TGTGCCAGCAGTGAAGCGGATGGAAACACCATATATTTT	CASSEADGNTIYF
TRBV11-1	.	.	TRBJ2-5	TGTGCCAGCAGCTTAGGAGTGATGGAGACCCAGTACTTC	CASSLGVMETQYF
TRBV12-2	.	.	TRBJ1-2	TGTGCAAGTCGCTTAGGGGGCAGGGACTATGGCTACACCTTC	CASRLGGRDYGYTF
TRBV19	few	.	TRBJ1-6	TGTGCCAGTAGTATCGGTTTCGGGTCACCCCTCCACTTT	CASSIGFGSPLHF
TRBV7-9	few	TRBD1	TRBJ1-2	TGTGCCAGCAGCGCCGACAGGGCGGGCTATGGCTACACCTTC	CASSADRAGYGYTF
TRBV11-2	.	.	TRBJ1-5	TGTGCCAGCAGTCGGGACCCCGATCAGCCCCAGCATTTT	CASSRDPDQPQHF
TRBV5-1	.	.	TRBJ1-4	TGCGCCAGCAGCTTGGGCAGGGTGAGGGAAAAACTGTTTTTT	CASSLGRVREKLFF
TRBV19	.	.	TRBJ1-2	TGTGCCACCGTCCGGGACAATAACTATGGCTACACCTTC	CATVRDNNYGYTF
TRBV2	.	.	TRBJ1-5	TGTGCCAGCAGTGTCGACCGTCAGCCCCAGCATTTT	CASSVDRQPQHF
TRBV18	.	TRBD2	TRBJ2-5	TGTGTCAGCTCACCACCTAATAGCGGGAGGGCGGAGACCCAGTACTTC	CVSSPPNSGRAETQYF
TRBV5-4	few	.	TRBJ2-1	TGTGCCAGCAGCTCCCCCGGGACTCCATACAATGAGCAGTTCTTC	CASSSPGTPYNEQFF
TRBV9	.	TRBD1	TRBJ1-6	TGTGCCAGCAGCGTAGGAGACAGGGTTCGGAATTCACCCCTCCACTTT	CASSVGDRVRNSPLHF
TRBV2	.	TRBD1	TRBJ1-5	TGTGCCAGCAGTGCAGGGGGGCAGCCCCAGCATTTT	CASSAGGQPQHF
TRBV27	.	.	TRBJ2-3	TGTGCCAGCAGTATTGGGACCCGCACAGATACGCAGTATTTT	CASSIGTRTDTQYF
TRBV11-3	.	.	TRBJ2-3	TGTGCCAGCAGCTTCCGGGACCCTTCCACAGATACGCAGTATTTT	CASSFRDPSTDTQYF
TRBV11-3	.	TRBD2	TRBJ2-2	TGTGCCAGCAGCCCCCCGAGCGGGAGGACTTCCGGGGAGCTGTTTTTT	CASSPPSGRTSGELFF
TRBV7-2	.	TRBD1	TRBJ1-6	TGTGCCAGCAGCTTAGGGGACAGGTCAGGGTCACCCCTCCACTTT	CASSLGDRSGSPLHF
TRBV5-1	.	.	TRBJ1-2	TGCGCCAGCAGCTTGGATGGCACGTATGGCTACACCTTC	CASSLDGTYGYTF
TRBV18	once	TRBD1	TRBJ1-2	TGTGCCAGCTCCTCCGACAGGGACGGCTACACCTTC	CASSSDRDGYTF
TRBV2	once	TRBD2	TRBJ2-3	TGTGCCAGCAGTGAAGGTCTAGCGGCTAGCACAGATACGCAGTATTTT	CASSEGLAASTDTQYF
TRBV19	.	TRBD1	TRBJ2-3	TGTGCCAGTAGGGACAGGGGGTGGACAGATACGCAGTATTTT	CASRDRGWTDTQYF
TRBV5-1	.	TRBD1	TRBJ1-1	TGCGCCAGCAGCTTGTCGGGACAGGGGAACACTGAAGCTTTCTTT	CASSLSGQGNTEAFF
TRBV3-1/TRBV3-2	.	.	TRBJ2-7	TGTGCCAGCAGCCAAGTCACAGGCTCCTACGAGCAGTACTTC	CASSQVTGSYEQYF
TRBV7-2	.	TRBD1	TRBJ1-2	TGTGCCAGCAGCTTAGGACAGGGATGGGGCTACACCTTC	CASSLGQGWGYTF
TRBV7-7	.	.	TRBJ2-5	TGTGCTAGCAGCTTATCGACAGAAGAGACCCAGTACTTC	CASSLSTEETQYF
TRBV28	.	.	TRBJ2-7	TGTGCCAGCAGTTTACAGAGCTACGAGCAGTACTTC	CASSLQSYEQYF
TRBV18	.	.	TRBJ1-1	TGTGCCAGCTCTCTTCAGGGAGGCACTGAAGCTTTCTTT	CASSLQGGTEAFF
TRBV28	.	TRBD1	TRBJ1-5	TGTGCCGTCACGGGACAGGGCTTTCAGCCCCAGCATTTT	CAVTGQGFQPQHF
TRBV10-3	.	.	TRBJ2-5	TGTGCCATCAGGGGGACGGCGCAAGAGACCCAGTACTTC	CAIRGTAQETQYF